This entry concerns a single TCR beta chain. This entry belongs to a study of blood T cell repertoires in COVID-19. The authors' processing: Amplifying reference gene primers gave estimates of nucleated cell counts. The repertoire was sequenced with immunoSEQ multiplex PCR; TCRdb's copy has only in-frame clones and lacks some. The V and J calls and clone size come from that table; D and trimming were worked out from the DNA. Of hundreds of thousands of clones listed, 85% are singletons. Trimming took 3 bases from V and 1 from J, leaving 6 bases between them. CDR1 is SGHDN, CDR2 FVKESK, per germline. The CDR3 totals 13 residues. Participants spanned ages roughly 18 to 90 years and resided in fewer than 30 US areas. Each participant's cohort was designated according to participant-reported clinical history. Exposed participants came across a COVID-19 case within 2 weeks before study entry.

What was sequenced was PBMCs or T cells enriched from blood (not recorded which). The chain links TRBV14 to TRBJ1-2, with D possibly matching TRBD1 (5 bases). This sequence originates from a woman younger than 45 who had been exposed to COVID-19. In nucleotides, the CDR3 is TGTGCCAGCAGCCACGGGGGTAACTATGGCTACACCTTC. Translated: CASSHGGNYGYTF.